The 26 T cell receptor beta chains given below trace back to one sample, sequenced in a study of shared clonotypes between healthy human individuals. The naive CD8 subset, CD45RO-negative cells positively selected for CCR7, excluded terminally differentiated effector memory CD45RA+ cells. The method was immunoSEQ multiplex PCR; TCRdb's version includes in-frame clones alone and lacks a portion of them. The profile covers about 1,900,000 clones, with approximately 94% appearing a single time and approximately 1.2% taken by the ten largest. The material sequenced was naive CD8+ T cells sorted from blood. Receptors were obtained from a man between 18 and 29 years old in good health.

The V gene is TRBV11-2, the J gene TRBJ2-5; D may be TRBD2 (5 bases). Germline lookup yields CDR1 SGHAT and CDR2 FQNNGV. This CDR3 is 13 amino acids long. V shed 5 bases and J shed 4 bases, with 11 bases lying between them. The CDR3 DNA sequence: TGTGCCAGCAGCCGCTGGGGAGCAGAGACCCAGTACTTC. This codes for CASSRWGAETQYF.

The genes are TRBV4-3 and TRBJ2-7, with D unresolved. Germline values: CDR1 LGHNA, CDR2 YSLEER. This CDR3 spans 14 amino acids. Trimming left V 1 base short and J 3 bases short, with 10 bases between. The CDR3 nucleotides are TGCGCCAGCAGCCAAGTTTCGGGTTACTACGAGCAGTACTTC. This gives the protein CASSQVSGYYEQYF.

This clone was seen only a few times. Other DNA sequences in this specimen translate into the identical CDR3. This chain links TRBV27 with TRBJ2-7; D remains ambiguous. Germline CDR1 MNHEY, CDR2 SMNVEV (reference sequence). The ends were cut back, 2 bases at V and 1 base at J, with 6 bases in the middle. The CDR3 runs 13 residues. Here the CDR3 reads CASSLRGSYEQYF. As DNA, the CDR3 is TGTGCCAGCAGTTTACGAGGTTCCTACGAGCAGTACTTC.

This chain links TRBV7-9 with TRBJ2-3, with D unclear. This CDR3 comprises 14 residues. Trimming removed 0 bases at V and 5 bases at J, with 9 bases between. CDR1 is SEHNR, CDR2 FQNEAQ, per germline (reference sequence). In DNA form, the CDR3 reads TGTGCCAGCAGCTTAGCACCCGGACGAGATACGCAGTATTTT. Translating it yields CASSLAPGRDTQYF.

V and J are TRBV4-3 and TRBJ2-2; TRBD1 aligns across 11 bases. Germline CDR1 LGHNA, CDR2 YSLEER. The CDR3 runs 15 residues. Trimming removed 3 bases from V and 10 bases from J; junction bases left unmatched: 7. Here the CDR3 DNA reads TGCGCCAGCAGCCAGCGGACAGGGGGCAGGGAGGAGCTGTTTTTT. Protein: CASSQRTGGREELFF.

The CDR3 DNA reads as TGTGCCAGTAGTCCCTTCCTGACAGGTAACTCCTACGAGCAGTACTTC. Its translation: CASSPFLTGNSYEQYF. This chain uses TRBV19 with TRBJ2-7, with a weak D call TRBD1 (6 bases). Germline assignment: CDR1 LNHDA and CDR2 SQIVND (reference sequence). Trimming removed 5 bases from V and 0 bases from J, with 17 bases in between. The CDR3 loop spans 16 amino acids.

The chain is built from TRBV28 and TRBJ2-7; the D call may be TRBD1 or TRBD2 (6 bases each). There are 14 residues in the CDR3. Germline assignment: CDR1 MDHEN and CDR2 SYDVKM. V lost 6 bases and J lost 2, with 14 bases in between. The DNA of the CDR3 is TGTGCCAGCAGCCCGGGGGCGGAACCCTACGAGCAGTACTTC. Amino acid sequence: CASSPGAEPYEQYF.

The genes are TRBV4-3 and TRBJ2-7, with D perhaps TRBD1 (5 bases). The CDR3 covers 16 residues. V was shortened by 0 bases and J by 3 bases, with 15 bases between the two germline ends. Germline V gives CDR1 LGHNA, CDR2 YSLEER. The CDR3 DNA reads as TGCGCCAGCAGCCAAGATCAAGGGGCGGAAGACTACGAGCAGTACTTC. Protein: CASSQDQGAEDYEQYF.

The chain links TRBV11-2 to TRBJ2-3, with 10 bases that match TRBD2. V trimming: 2 bases; J trimming: 3 bases; junction bases outside the gene matches: 8. This CDR3 is 17 amino acids long. The germline gives CDR1 SGHAT, CDR2 FQNNGV. The CDR3: CASSLSSAGLATDTQYF. DNA for the CDR3: TGTGCCAGCAGCTTAAGCTCCGCGGGACTAGCGACAGATACGCAGTATTTT.

The rearrangement joins TRBV9 to TRBJ1-4, with 8 bases aligning to TRBD1. CDR3 length equals 16 residues. Germline-derived CDR1 and CDR2 are SGDLS and YYNGEE. V gave up 3 bases and J gave up 2 bases; unmatched junction bases: 6. The CDR3 sequence: CASSANDRGTNEKLFF. The DNA for the CDR3 is TGTGCCAGCAGCGCTAACGACAGGGGTACTAATGAAAAACTGTTTTTT.

The rearrangement links TRBV6-1 to TRBJ2-3, with TRBD2 matching 9 bases. Germline CDR1 and CDR2: MNHNS and SASEGT. The CDR3 covers 14 residues. J was trimmed by 8 bases and V by 4 bases; bases with no gene match: 7. DNA for the CDR3: TGTGCCAGCAGTGCGGCGGGGGGGCCCGGTACGCAGTATTTT. This encodes CASSAAGGPGTQYF.

The CDR3 reads CASRPQGAYTDTQYF. The CDR3 DNA follows: TGTGCCAGTAGACCACAGGGGGCTTACACAGATACGCAGTATTTT. The chain couples TRBV19 to TRBJ2-3; 9 bases are shared with TRBD1. CDR1 is LNHDA, CDR2 SQIVND, per germline (reference sequence). J lost 2 bases, V lost 6 bases, and 6 bases had no gene match. The CDR3 has 15 residues.

The V call is TRBV9, the J call TRBJ2-3; possible D gene TRBD1, 5 bases. This CDR3 has 15 residues. Trimming shortened V by 0 bases and J by 1 base, and 9 bases separated the two germline ends. The germline CDR1 and CDR2 sequences are SGDLS and YYNGEE. The CDR3 bases are TGTGCCAGCAGCGTAGAGGGGCACGGCACAGATACGCAGTATTTT. Protein product: CASSVEGHGTDTQYF.

The V call is TRBV5-6, the J call TRBJ1-2; D is unresolved. CDR3 length: 17 residues. Germline values: CDR1 SGHDT, CDR2 YYEEEE. Trimming removed 3 bases at V and 2 bases at J, with 20 bases between. The CDR3 sequence is CASSSPMVGNHNYGYTF. The CDR3 DNA reads as TGTGCCAGCAGCTCACCAATGGTCGGCAACCACAACTATGGCTACACCTTC.

V is TRBV28 and J is TRBJ2-3; 16 nucleotides agree with TRBD2. The CDR3 totals 16 residues. The V gene end was trimmed by 6 bases and the J gene end by 4 bases; junction bases not matched to a gene: 4. Germline V gene lookup returns CDR1 MDHEN and CDR2 SYDVKM. CDR3 region: CASSIGTSGGADTQYF. DNA of the CDR3: TGTGCCAGCAGCATCGGGACTAGCGGGGGGGCAGATACGCAGTATTTT.

The CDR3 DNA reads TGTGCCAGCAGTTTAGCACCGGACATCTCTCAGCCCCAGCATTTT. Its translation: CASSLAPDISQPQHF. V and J are TRBV28 and TRBJ1-5; TRBD1 is a possible D gene (5 bases). Germline assignment: CDR1 MDHEN and CDR2 SYDVKM. The CDR3 loop spans 15 amino acids. V lost 2 bases and J lost 6, with 14 bases in between.

As to this clone: The sample has other DNA sequences that encode this CDR3 too. The chain is built from TRBV2 and TRBJ2-7, with D possibly TRBD2 on 5 matching bases. V was pared by 8 bases and J by 5 bases, with 10 bases between. Germline CDR1 reads SNHLY; CDR2 reads FYNNEI. CDR3 length: 11 amino acids. Here the CDR3 reads CASSEEDEQYF. CDR3 coding DNA: TGTGCCAGCTCTGAGGAGGACGAGCAGTACTTC.

Only one count was recorded for this clone. The chain combines TRBV7-9 with TRBJ2-7, with D possibly called TRBD1 or TRBD2 (5 bases each). Germline V gene sequence: CDR1 SEHNR, CDR2 FQNEAQ (reference sequence). V was trimmed by 8 bases and J by 5 bases, leaving 13 bases between them. This CDR3 region has 12 residues. In nucleotides, the CDR3 is TGTGCCAGCGGGTCGGGACGGGACGAGCAGTACTTC. Protein product: CASGSGRDEQYF.

The chain couples TRBV4-1 to TRBJ2-1, with TRBD2 identical over 8 bases. Trimming at V came to 3 bases and at J to 8 bases, leaving 12 bases not matched to a gene. The CDR3 is made up of 16 amino acids. Germline CDR1 is MGHRA and CDR2 is YSYEKL. As DNA, the CDR3 is TGCGCCAGCAGCCACCCTTCCGCGGGAGGATTCTATGAGCAGTTCTTC. This gives the protein CASSHPSAGGFYEQFF.

CDR3 residues: CASSRTGIAYEQYF. For the CDR3, the DNA is TGTGCCAGCAGCCGGACAGGAATTGCCTACGAGCAGTACTTC. This chain uses TRBV11-2 with TRBJ2-7; the match to TRBD1 covers 7 bases. CDR1 and CDR2 (germline): SGHAT, FQNNGV. J was trimmed by 2 bases and V by 5 bases; bases with no gene match: 6. This CDR3 spans 14 amino acids.

This clone was counted a single time. The chain is built from TRBV4-1 and TRBJ2-3, with 7 bases that match TRBD2. CDR1 is MGHRA and CDR2 is YSYEKL in the germline V gene. CDR3 length: 19 amino acids. V shed 0 bases and J 2 bases; nucleotides not matched to a gene: 14. The CDR3 nucleotides are TGCGCCAGCAGCCAAGAAAGCCCTATGGCGGGGGAGGCCACAGATACGCAGTATTTT. This translates into CASSQESPMAGEATDTQYF.

This chain links TRBV30 with TRBJ1-1; D is unresolved. CDR3 length: 12 residues. CDR1 and CDR2 from the germline V gene are GTSNPN and SVGIG (reference sequence). Between the trimmed V and J ends, which lost 2 bases and 7 bases, there was a span of 11 bases. Written as DNA, the CDR3 is TGTGCCTGGAGTTTGCAGCAAAATGAAGCTTTCTTT. Amino acids: CAWSLQQNEAFF. Supplemented by reference TRBV30 and TRBJ1-1, the full variable domain reads SQTIHQWPATLVQPVGSPLSLECTVEGTSNPNLYWYRQAAGRGLQLLFYSVGIGQISSEVPQNLSASRPQDRQFILSSKKLLLSDSGFYLCAWSLQQNEAFFGQGTRLTVV.

The chain uses TRBV15 and TRBJ1-2, with D uncertain. The CDR3 extends over 15 amino acids. CDR1 LNHNV and CDR2 YYDKDF come from the germline V gene (reference sequence). With 2 bases removed from V and 1 base from J, the gap between germline ends came to 11 bases. The CDR3 sequence: CATSRSRTDNYGYTF. CDR3 sequence (DNA): TGTGCCACCAGCAGAAGTAGGACGGATAACTATGGCTACACCTTC.

The genes are TRBV7-8 and TRBJ2-2; no reliable D call. The V gene lost 8 bases and the J gene lost 8 bases, with 9 bases spanning the gap. The CDR3 consists of 11 residues. Germline loops: CDR1 SGHVS, CDR2 FQNEAQ. CDR3 amino acids: CASGPGGELFF. In DNA, the CDR3 is TGTGCCAGCGGGCCGGGTGGGGAGCTGTTTTTT.

This clone was found once. V is TRBV29-1 and J is TRBJ2-7; D remains ambiguous. This CDR3 region has 10 residues. V was shortened by 4 bases and J by 6 bases, with 7 bases between the two germline ends. Per germline, CDR1 SQVTM and CDR2 ANQGSEA. The CDR3 nucleotides read TGCAGCGTTGTGACTGTCGAGCAGTACTTC. It codes for CSVVTVEQYF.

Comment on this clone: In the same sample, other DNA sequences code for this CDR3. The chain recombines TRBV11-2 with TRBJ2-7; TRBD2 matches 10 bases. V gave up 1 base and J gave up 4 bases; unmatched junction bases: 1. CDR3 size: 14 residues. In germline, CDR1 is SGHAT, CDR2 FQNNGV. Here the CDR3 DNA reads TGTGCCAGCAGCTTAGGGACTAGCGGTTACGAGCAGTACTTC. It translates to CASSLGTSGYEQYF.